This T cell receptor (beta chain) was profiled in a study of blood T cells in healthy people across ages (dated by TCRdb to between 2015 and 2016). Regarding the study in general: In model experiments, template switching captured roughly one uniquely barcoded TCR beta cDNA molecule for every two T cells. Using the same blood draw, the study looked at two additional independent replicas of 1 million unique cDNA reads for two donors, one aged 18 to 30 and the other aged 80 or older. To track age-related changes in TCR beta repertoire diversity, the study relied on deep sequencing normalized with unique cDNA molecular identifiers. Four age groups were formed from the donors: young (average 16 years), middle-aged (approximately 40), aged (roughly 58) and long-lived (more than 75).

Library generation was performed with 5' RACE. TCRdb lists the instrument as Illumina HiSeq 2500. The second PCR ran for roughly 7 to 11 cycles and used a J-beta primer mix along with a sample-barcoded 5' primer. A template-switch 5' adaptor carrying 12 random nucleotides introduced a unique molecular identifier onto each TCR beta cDNA molecule. At least 3 million CDR3-containing paired-end reads were obtained from each sample. All of the RNA was converted into first-strand cDNA using the Mint cDNA synthesis kit, with a TRBC-specific oligonucleotide serving as the primer. Following uracil-DNA glycosylase treatment, all cDNA underwent a first 18-cycle PCR with the universal primers M1SS and BC2_uni_R. As for the authors' bioinformatics: Normalization of each sample was performed by random selection of 1 million high-quality reads, each carrying a distinct molecular identifier. Instead of being binned into consensus sequences, reads with shared molecular identifiers were discarded. MiTCR, set to a Q25 quality threshold and the strictest error-elimination algorithm, was used for CDR3 identification, clonotype clustering and error correction. A nonparametric unseen species model using Euler transformation provided a lower-bound estimate of total TCR beta diversity. The public reads were reanalyzed by TCRdb: fastp trimming at Q25, MiXCR alignment, in-frame beta chains only. All rows with the same CDR3 protein become a single entry with the most common DNA and genes. What appears here as the V and J calls and clone size reflects TCRdb's work, not the paper's. The sample data list about 540,000 distinct CDR3 sequences, and 24% of these were observed just once. 8.7% of the sample lies in the top ten.

The germline V gene yields SGHRS for CDR1 and YFSETQ for CDR2. The germline V end is reduced by 4 bases and the J end by 1 base; junction bases left unmatched: 5. The CDR3 spans 15 residues, from the cysteine through the phenylalanine. The CDR3 DNA has 45 bases and is translated from base 1. Results the study describes overall, beyond this receptor: Bulk unsorted PBMC profiling prevented conclusive comparison of naive and antigen-experienced compartments. Estimates of total diversity based on one million sequenced T cells were regarded as lower bounds and as underestimates. Donor CMV infection status was unknown, potentially confounding age-related changes in expanded clonotypes. As age increased, observed TCR beta diversity per million T cells dropped in a roughly linear way, and a significant reduction was already evident by age about 36. There was a strong correlation between observed TCR beta diversity and the percentage of naive T cells measured by flow cytometry. The long-lived group showed more naive CD4+ T cells, fewer expanded clones and increased TCR diversity than the aged group, suggesting age selection.

About this clonotype: Its specific antigen is unknown. No base quality information exists; no much larger clone differs at one position.

The donors were 40 or so Caucasian individuals from Russia, aged roughly 6 to 90 years, who were systemically healthy. Ten milliliters of peripheral blood were drawn from each donor into EDTA-treated Vacutainer tubes. PBMCs were isolated by Ficoll-Paque density-gradient centrifugation, with at least 6 million obtained per sample. Trizol reagent was used to extract total RNA from the PBMCs, yielding at least 6 micrograms per sample. Naive CD45RAhigh/CD27high T cell percentages were measured by flow cytometry on a PBMC aliquot from every donor. The same specimen was also included in a second study, on T cells of mothers and their children. Per that second paper: Donors were nine systemically healthy Caucasian individuals: three mothers and their six children. cDNA synthesis used all of the extracted RNA, with 1.5 ug of RNA in each 15 ul reaction. In the second PCR, the M1S primer introduced both the sample barcodes and 2-4 random nucleotides. Over 9 million TCR beta CDR3 reads came from each mother, compared with some 3 million reads from each child. TCR recombination output is similarly shaped by thymic selection in related and unrelated pairs, with a minor effect exerted by inherited differences. Related mother-child pairs always showed normalized repertoire overlap that was slightly higher than in unrelated mother-child pairs, though the difference was never significant. No persistent microchimeric T cell clones were found, with a detection sensitivity of around 100 clones per million clonotypes. Deep NGS was used in the study to compare the TCR beta repertoires of mothers and children and to look for features that separate related mother-child pairs from unrelated individuals. The mean age was roughly 36 +/- 4 years for the mothers and around 11 +/- 4 years for the children. After adapter ligation with NEBNext reagents, the libraries were sequenced on Illumina HiSeq 2000 with 100+100 nt paired-end reads. To prevent cross-contamination, the mother and child libraries were prepared one month apart and sequenced in separate runs. For each donor, somewhere between roughly 450,000 and 2,000,000 distinct TCR beta clonotypes were identified. Naive TCR beta clonotypes were estimated from low-frequency clonotypes matched to each donor's FACS-determined naive share, without sorting.

The sample taken for sequencing was blood. The clonotype originates from a boy younger than 18 in good health. The rearrangement joined TRBV5-1 to TRBJ1-5, and TRBD1 matches 7 of the central bases. CDR3 region: CASSRTGASNQPQHF. The nucleotide sequence reads TGCGCCAGCAGCCGTACAGGGGCGAGCAATCAGCCCCAGCATTTT.